These 3 T cell receptor beta chains came from one sample sequenced in a study of T cell responses to AZD1222 COVID-19 vaccine. Assay: immunoSEQ multiplex PCR; the TCRdb copy retains only in-frame clones and omits some. The table includes approximately 140,000 clones, around 90% detected once. The sequencing here drew on peripheral blood, taken 28 days after the second AZD1222 dose. These receptors originate from an adult who received the AZD1222 COVID-19 vaccine.

This clone was detected ten times or more. The chain recombines TRBV5-6 with TRBJ2-7, with 9 bases fitting TRBD1. Germline V gene sequence: CDR1 SGHDT, CDR2 YYEEEE. Losses at the gene ends were 4 bases for V and 7 bases for J; bases not matched to a gene: 6. There are 13 residues in the CDR3. The CDR3 DNA reads TGTGCCAGCAGCGTACAGGGGGCGCTTGAGCAGTACGTC. As protein: CASSVQGALEQYV.

This clone appeared a single time. The V call is TRBV7-9, the J call TRBJ2-5, with 8 bases aligning to TRBD2. V was pared by 5 bases and J by 4 bases, with 15 bases of the junction left unmatched. The germline gives CDR1 SEHNR, CDR2 FQNEAQ (reference sequence). CDR3 length equals 17 residues. The CDR3 loop reads CASSQTEGGLVRETQYF. The CDR3 DNA sequence: TGTGCCAGCAGCCAAACCGAGGGGGGACTAGTCCGAGAGACCCAGTACTTC.

The V call is TRBV7-9, the J call TRBJ2-2, with D hard to call. The CDR3 runs to 13 residues. V lost 0 bases and J 5 bases, leaving 4 bases between the germline ends. From germline, CDR1 is SEHNR and CDR2 FQNEAQ (reference sequence). Here the CDR3 DNA reads TGTGCCAGCAGCTTAGCCGGAACCGGGGAGCTGTTTTTT. Its translation: CASSLAGTGELFF.